This TCR beta chain appears in the sequencing data of a study of blood T cell repertoires in COVID-19. Study-wide context: The United States, Italy and Spain provided the acute and convalescent COVID-19 samples. T cells, B-cell-depleted T cells, or PBMCs supplied cDNA or gDNA.

Germline V gene lookup returns CDR1 SGHDN and CDR2 FVKESK. The CDR3 totals 15 residues. The V end was cut by 0 bases, the J end by 2 bases, with 9 bases between. This clone was counted once. In the study's own analysis: Researchers report that nucleated cell counts were estimated from reference gene primer amplification. Sequenced by immunoSEQ multiplex PCR; TCRdb stores in-frame clones only, minus some. D and trimming were read from the DNA, whereas the V and J calls and clone size are those reported in that table. The sample includes 65,000 to 80,000 clones, roughly 86% of them seen just once. The origin of this receptor is a human donor in a cohort sampled during active COVID-19. This chain uses TRBV14 with TRBJ2-3; D is unresolved. Sequencing was carried out using peripheral blood. In DNA, the CDR3 is TGTGCCAGCAGCCAAGAACTCTCTAACACAGATACGCAGTATTTT. This encodes CASSQELSNTDTQYF. The full variable domain, its missing parts supplied by reference TRBV14 and TRBJ2-3, is EAGVTQFPSHSVIEKGQTVTLRCDPISGHDNLYWYRRVMGKEIKFLLHFVKESKQDESGMPNNRFLAERTGGTYSTLKVQPAELEDSGVYFCASSQELSNTDTQYFGPGTRLTVL.